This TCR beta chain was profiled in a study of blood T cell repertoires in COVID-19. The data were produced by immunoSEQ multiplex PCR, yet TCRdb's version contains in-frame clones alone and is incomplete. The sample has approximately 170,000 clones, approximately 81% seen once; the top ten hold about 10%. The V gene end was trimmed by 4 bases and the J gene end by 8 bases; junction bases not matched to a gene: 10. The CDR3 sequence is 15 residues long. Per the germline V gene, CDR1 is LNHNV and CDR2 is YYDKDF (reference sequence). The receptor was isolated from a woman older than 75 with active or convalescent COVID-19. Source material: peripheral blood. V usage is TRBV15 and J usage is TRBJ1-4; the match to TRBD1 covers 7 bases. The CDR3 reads CATSKGTAVREKLFF. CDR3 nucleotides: TGTGCCACCAGCAAAGGGACAGCTGTACGGGAAAAACTGTTTTTT.